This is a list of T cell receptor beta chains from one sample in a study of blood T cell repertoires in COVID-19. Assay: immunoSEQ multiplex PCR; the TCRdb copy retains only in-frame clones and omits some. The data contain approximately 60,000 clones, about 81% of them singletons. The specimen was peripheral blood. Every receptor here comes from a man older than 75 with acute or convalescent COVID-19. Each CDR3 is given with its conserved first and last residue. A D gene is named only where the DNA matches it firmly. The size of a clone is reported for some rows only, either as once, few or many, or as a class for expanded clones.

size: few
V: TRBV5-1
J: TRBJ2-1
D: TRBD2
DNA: TGCGCCAGCAGCTCCCGGGGGGCCTACAATGAGCAGTTCTTC
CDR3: CASSSRGAYNEQFF

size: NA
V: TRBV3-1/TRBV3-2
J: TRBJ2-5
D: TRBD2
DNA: TGTGCCAGCAGCCGAGCGGGGAGAGGGACCCAGTACTTC
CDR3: CASSRAGRGTQYF

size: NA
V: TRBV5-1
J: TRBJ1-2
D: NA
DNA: TGCGCCAGCAGCGCGGGACGGTCAGGAGATGGCTACACCTTC
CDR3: CASSAGRSGDGYTF

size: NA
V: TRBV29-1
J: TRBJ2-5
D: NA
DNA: TGCAGCGTTGCCCCGGACAGCGAAGAGACCCAGTACTTC
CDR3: CSVAPDSEETQYF

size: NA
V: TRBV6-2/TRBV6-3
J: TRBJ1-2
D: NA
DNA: TGTGCCAGCAGTTACCCGGACCCCCGAAGGGGCTATGGCTACACCTTC
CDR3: CASSYPDPRRGYGYTF

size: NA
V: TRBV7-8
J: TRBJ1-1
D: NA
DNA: TGTGCCAGCAGTTTCTTCTCAGGGTCTGAAGCTTTCTTT
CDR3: CASSFFSGSEAFF

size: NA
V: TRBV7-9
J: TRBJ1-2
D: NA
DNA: TGTGCCAGCAGCTTGACCGGGACAAAGGATGGCTACACCTTC
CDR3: CASSLTGTKDGYTF

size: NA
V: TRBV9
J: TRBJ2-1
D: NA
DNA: TGTGCCAGCAGCGTAGTTGGATGGGGGAGGAATGAGCAGTTCTTC
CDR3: CASSVVGWGRNEQFF

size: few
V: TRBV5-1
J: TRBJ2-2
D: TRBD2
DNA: TGCGCCAGCAGCTTGGGGCTAGCGGCCACCGGGGAGCTGTTTTTT
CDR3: CASSLGLAATGELFF

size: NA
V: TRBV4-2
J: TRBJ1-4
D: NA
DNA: TGTGCCAGCAGCGAACGGGGGGAAAAACTGTTTTTT
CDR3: CASSERGEKLFF

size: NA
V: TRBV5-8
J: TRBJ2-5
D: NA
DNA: TGTGCCAGCAGCTCCCCAGGGCTTCAAGAGACCCAGTACTTC
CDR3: CASSSPGLQETQYF

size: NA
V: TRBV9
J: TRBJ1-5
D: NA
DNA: TGTGCCAGCAGCAGCGGACGGGATAGCAATCAGCCCCAGCATTTT
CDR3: CASSSGRDSNQPQHF

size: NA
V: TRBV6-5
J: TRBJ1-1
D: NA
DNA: TGTGCCAGCAGGGAGACGGGGTTGAACACTGAAGCTTTCTTT
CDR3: CASRETGLNTEAFF

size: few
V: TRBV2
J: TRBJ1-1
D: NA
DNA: TGTGCCAGCAGTGAACAGAACACTGAAGCTTTCTTT
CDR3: CASSEQNTEAFF

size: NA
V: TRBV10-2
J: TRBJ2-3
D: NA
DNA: TGCGCCGGCTGCCGGGAGAATACGCAGTATTTT
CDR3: CAGCRENTQYF

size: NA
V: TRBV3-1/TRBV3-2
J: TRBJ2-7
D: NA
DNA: TGTGCCAGCAGCCAGGGAGGCTACGAGCAGTACTTC
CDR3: CASSQGGYEQYF

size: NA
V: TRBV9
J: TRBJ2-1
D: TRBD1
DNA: TGTGCCAGCAGCGTAGAAGGTACAGGGGGCAATGAGCAGTTCTTC
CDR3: CASSVEGTGGNEQFF